The clone carrying this T cell receptor (beta chain) was observed a handful of times. Its cognate antigen is unknown. Germline V gene lookup returns CDR1 MNHGY and CDR2 SAAAGT. Trimming pared 6 bases from V and 0 bases from J, leaving 15 bases between. The length of the CDR3 is 17 residues. This specimen comes from a study of T cell repertoires in cytomegalovirus infection. TCRdb re-derived calls from the reads in MiXCR, one entry per CDR3 protein. The sample records approximately 730,000 distinct CDR3 sequences, roughly 36% being singletons. This TCR was recovered from a human donor in good health (CMV status not recorded). Some clones in this sample may be carry-over from other donors' samples. This specimen was cultured PBMCs, taken from culture after CMV antigen stimulation. J is TRBJ1-6 and V is TRBV6-8; D is unresolved. The CDR3 bases are TGTGCCAGCAGCCGCCGAGGGCGGAGCTCCTATAATTCACCCCTCCACTTT. The encoded protein is CASSRRGRSSYNSPLHF.